These T cell receptor beta chains were read from a single sample in a study of T cells in Graves' hyperthyroidism and ophthalmopathy. MiXCR, run by TCRdb on the multiplex PCR reads, gives a single entry per CDR3 protein. The sample has roughly 350,000 distinct CDR3 sequences; approximately 15% are singletons. The sequencing input was blood. Receptor source: a woman in her 30s with Graves' hyperthyroidism. Each CDR3 is given with its conserved first and last residue. The order of the fields is D gene, J gene, clone size, V gene, CDR3 protein, CDR3 DNA. The D gene is left open where the match is weak. Some rows mark clone size as missing; the rest say once, few, many or name a class of expanded clone.

- | TRBJ2-5 | many | TRBV11-2 | CASSPTGVRETQYF | TGTGCCAGCAGCCCTACGGGGGTAAGGGAGACCCAGTACTTC
TRBD1 | TRBJ1-2 | few | TRBV24-1 | CATSDPTGGYGYTF | TGTGCCACCAGTGACCCCACAGGGGGCTATGGCTACACCTTC
- | TRBJ2-7 | - | TRBV10-2 | CASRAPPRGQDYEQYF | TGCGCCAGCAGAGCCCCCCCCCGGGGCCAGGACTACGAGCAGTACTTC
- | TRBJ2-2 | many | TRBV6-1 | CASSERAANTGELFF | TGTGCCAGCAGTGAACGGGCGGCGAACACCGGGGAGCTGTTTTTT
- | TRBJ1-2 | many | TRBV28 | CASRGGYYGYTF | TGTGCCAGCAGGGGGGGGTACTATGGCTACACCTTC
- | TRBJ2-7 | many | TRBV6-1 | CASRAVTPGYEQYF | TGTGCCAGCAGGGCTGTGACTCCGGGCTACGAGCAGTACTTC
- | TRBJ2-5 | many | TRBV28 | CASSSPGTVGRTATQYF | TGTGCCAGCAGTTCCCCCGGGACTGTAGGACGCACGGCGACCCAGTACTTC
- | TRBJ2-5 | many | TRBV12-3/TRBV12-4 | CASSPGAVDAHLLEYF | TGTGCCAGCAGCCCTGGGGCGGTTGACGCCCATCTCCTTGAGTACTTC
- | TRBJ1-1 | many | TRBV6-1 | CASSEHSGGTEAFF | TGTGCCAGCAGTGAGCATTCTGGGGGCACTGAAGCTTTCTTT
- | TRBJ2-3 | many | TRBV29-1 | CSVDRGREDVTQYF | TGCAGCGTTGATCGGGGGCGGGAAGACGTTACGCAGTATTTT
- | TRBJ2-7 | few | TRBV5-1 | CASSLNFEEQYF | TGCGCCAGCAGCTTGAATTTCGAAGAGCAGTACTTC
- | TRBJ2-3 | few | TRBV6-2/TRBV6-3 | CASSSSGPTPKDTQYF | TGTGCCAGCAGTTCCAGCGGGCCTACGCCTAAGGATACGCAGTATTTT
- | TRBJ2-6 | many | TRBV2 | CASSADPAGANVLTF | TGTGCCAGCAGTGCCGACCCGGCTGGGGCCAACGTCCTGACTTTC
- | TRBJ1-1 | many | TRBV28 | CASGQAVNTEAFF | TGTGCCAGTGGGCAGGCGGTGAACACTGAAGCTTTCTTT
- | TRBJ1-4 | many | TRBV2 | CASGPLGNNEKLFF | TGTGCCAGCGGTCCTCTTGGAAATAATGAAAAACTGTTTTTT
- | TRBJ2-5 | many | TRBV24-1 | CATSDLDAGEETQYF | TGTGCCACCAGTGATTTGGATGCAGGGGAGGAGACCCAGTACTTC
- | TRBJ1-2 | few | TRBV12-3/TRBV12-4 | CASSFHAGGNYGYTF | TGTGCCAGCAGTTTCCATGCCGGGGGGAACTATGGCTACACCTTC
TRBD2 | TRBJ2-2 | few | TRBV20-1 | CSARDMALAGGGAGELFF | TGCAGTGCTAGAGATATGGCCCTAGCGGGAGGAGGAGCGGGGGAGCTGTTTTTT
- | TRBJ2-7 | - | TRBV7-9 | CASRGEGKYYEQYF | TGTGCCAGCAGAGGTGAGGGGAAATACTACGAGCAGTACTTC
TRBD2 | TRBJ2-3 | many | TRBV27 | CASSLLWAGATDTQYF | TGTGCCAGCAGTTTACTCTGGGCGGGAGCCACAGATACGCAGTATTTT
TRBD2 | TRBJ2-5 | many | TRBV12-3/TRBV12-4 | CASSPQAGTLKTQYF | TGTGCCAGCAGCCCCCAAGCGGGAACCCTAAAGACCCAGTACTTC
TRBD1 | TRBJ2-1 | - | TRBV5-6 | CASRPGQGSSYNEQFF | TGTGCCAGCAGGCCTGGACAGGGGAGCTCCTACAATGAGCAGTTCTTC